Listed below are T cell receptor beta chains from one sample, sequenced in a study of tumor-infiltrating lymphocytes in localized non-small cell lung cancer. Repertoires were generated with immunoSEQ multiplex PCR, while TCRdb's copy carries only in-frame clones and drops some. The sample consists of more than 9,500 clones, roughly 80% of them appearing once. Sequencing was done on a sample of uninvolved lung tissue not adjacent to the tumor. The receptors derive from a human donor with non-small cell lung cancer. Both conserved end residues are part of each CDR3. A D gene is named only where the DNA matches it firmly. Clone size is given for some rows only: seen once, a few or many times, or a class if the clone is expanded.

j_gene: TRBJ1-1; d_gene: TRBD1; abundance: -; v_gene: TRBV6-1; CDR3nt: TGTGCCAGCTCCTTGGACAGGGTGAACACTGAAGCTTTCTTT; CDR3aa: CASSLDRVNTEAFF
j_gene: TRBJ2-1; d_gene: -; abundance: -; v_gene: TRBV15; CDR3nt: TGTGCCACCAGCAGAGATCAAGGGGCTTCCTACAATGAGCAGTTCTTC; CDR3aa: CATSRDQGASYNEQFF
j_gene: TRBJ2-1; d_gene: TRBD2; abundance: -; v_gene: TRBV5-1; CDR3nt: TGCGCCAGCACCCCTGGCGGGGGGGCCCTCGCTGAGCAGTTCTTC; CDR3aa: CASTPGGGALAEQFF
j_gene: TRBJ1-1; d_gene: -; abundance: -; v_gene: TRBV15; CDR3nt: TGTGCCACCAGCAGAGGGATTGGGGAGGGGAACACTGAAGCTTTCTTT; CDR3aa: CATSRGIGEGNTEAFF
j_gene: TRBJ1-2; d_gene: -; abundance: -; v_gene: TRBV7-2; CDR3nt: TGTGCCAGCAGCTTAGGGCAGAAGCATGGCTACACCTTC; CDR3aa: CASSLGQKHGYTF
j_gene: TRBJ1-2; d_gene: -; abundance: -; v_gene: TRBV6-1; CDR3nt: TGTGCCAGCAGCGCCGGACAGTTATATGGCTACACCTTC; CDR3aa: CASSAGQLYGYTF
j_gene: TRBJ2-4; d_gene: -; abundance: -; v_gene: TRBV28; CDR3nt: TGTGCCAGCAGTAATGAGGGAAACCTAGCCAAAAACATTCAGTACTTC; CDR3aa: CASSNEGNLAKNIQYF
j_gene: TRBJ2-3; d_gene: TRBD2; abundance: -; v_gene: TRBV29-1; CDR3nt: TGCAGCGTTGAAGCGCGAATAGCGGGGGCCTCCACAGATACGCAGTATTTT; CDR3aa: CSVEARIAGASTDTQYF
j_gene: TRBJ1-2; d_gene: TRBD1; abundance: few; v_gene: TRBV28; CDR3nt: TGTGCCAGCATTGTCGCTCAGGGGGGGGATAACTATGGCTACACCTTC; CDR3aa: CASIVAQGGDNYGYTF
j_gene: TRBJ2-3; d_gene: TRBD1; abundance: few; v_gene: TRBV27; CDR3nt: TGTGCCAGCAGTCACAGGGGACAGTCCACAGATACGCAGTATTTT; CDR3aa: CASSHRGQSTDTQYF
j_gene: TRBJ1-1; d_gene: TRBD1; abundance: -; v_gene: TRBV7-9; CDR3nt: TGTGCCAGCAGCCCAGAAACAGGGGTAGCTTTCTTT; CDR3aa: CASSPETGVAFF
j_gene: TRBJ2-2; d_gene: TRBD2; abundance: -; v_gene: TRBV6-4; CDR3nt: TGTGCCAGCAGAAGGACTAGCGGGCCCGGGGAGCTGTTTTTT; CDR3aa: CASRRTSGPGELFF
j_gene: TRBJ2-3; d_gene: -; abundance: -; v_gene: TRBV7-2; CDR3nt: TGTGCCAGCAGCTGGGGACAACTCACAGATACGCAGTATTTT; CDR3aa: CASSWGQLTDTQYF
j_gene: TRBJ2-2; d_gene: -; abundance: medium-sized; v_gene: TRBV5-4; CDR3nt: TGTGCCAGCGGATCGACAGGGAACACCGGGGAGCTGTTTTTT; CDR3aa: CASGSTGNTGELFF
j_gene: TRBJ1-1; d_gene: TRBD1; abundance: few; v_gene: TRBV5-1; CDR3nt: TGCGCCAGCGGGGGACAGGGGGCGATGAACACTGAAGCTTTCTTT; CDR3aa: CASGGQGAMNTEAFF
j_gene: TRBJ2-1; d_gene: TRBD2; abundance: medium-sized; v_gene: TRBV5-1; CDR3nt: TGCGCCAGTGGGGTTAGCGGGGTCACAAACTCCTACAATGAGCAGTTCTTC; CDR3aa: CASGVSGVTNSYNEQFF
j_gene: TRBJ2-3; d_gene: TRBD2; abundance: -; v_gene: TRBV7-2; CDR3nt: TGTGCCAGCAGCTTTCGTATAGCGGGGGGGCGACCAGATACGCAGTATTTT; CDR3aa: CASSFRIAGGRPDTQYF
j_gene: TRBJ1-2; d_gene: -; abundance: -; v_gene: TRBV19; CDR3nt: TGTGCCAGTAGTGAGGACATCTGGAGAGATGGCTACACCTTC; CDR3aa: CASSEDIWRDGYTF
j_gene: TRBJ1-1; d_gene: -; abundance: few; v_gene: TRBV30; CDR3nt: TGTGCTGCGGGGGTCGGAGCTGAAGCTTTCTTT; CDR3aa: CAAGVGAEAFF
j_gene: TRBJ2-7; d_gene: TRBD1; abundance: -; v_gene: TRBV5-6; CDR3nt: TGTGCCAGCAGCTTGAGGGGGGACAGGGAGTACTTC; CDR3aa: CASSLRGDREYF
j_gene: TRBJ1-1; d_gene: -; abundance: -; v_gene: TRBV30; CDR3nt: TGTGTCCTTAGGGAGGGACAGAACACTGAAGCTTTCTTT; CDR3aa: CVLREGQNTEAFF
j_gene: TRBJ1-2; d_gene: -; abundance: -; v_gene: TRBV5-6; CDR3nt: TGTGCCAGCAGATCCGGGACGGACGTCTATGGCTACACCTTC; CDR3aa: CASRSGTDVYGYTF
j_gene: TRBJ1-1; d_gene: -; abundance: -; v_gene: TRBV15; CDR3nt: TGTGCCACCAGCAGAGTGGAGGCTAACACTGAAGCTTTCTTT; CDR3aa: CATSRVEANTEAFF
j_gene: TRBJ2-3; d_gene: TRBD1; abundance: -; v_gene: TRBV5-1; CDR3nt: TGCGCCAGCAGGACAGGGGACACAGATACGCAGTATTTT; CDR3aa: CASRTGDTDTQYF
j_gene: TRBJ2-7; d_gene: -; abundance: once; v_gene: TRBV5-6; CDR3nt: TGTGCCAGCAGCCCTTTGGGTGAATCTAGCGAGCAGTACTTC; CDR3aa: CASSPLGESSEQYF
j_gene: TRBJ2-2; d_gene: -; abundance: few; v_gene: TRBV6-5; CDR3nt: TGTGCCAGCAGTCAGGAGAATACGGGCACCGGGGAGCTGTTTTTT; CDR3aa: CASSQENTGTGELFF
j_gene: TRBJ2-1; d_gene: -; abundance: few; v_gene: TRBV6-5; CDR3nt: TGTGCCAGCAGTGAGCGAAACCTCTACAATGAGCAGTTCTTC; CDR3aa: CASSERNLYNEQFF
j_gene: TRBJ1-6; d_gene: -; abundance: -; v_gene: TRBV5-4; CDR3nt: TGTGCCAGCAGCTTGGAATTCGGAGGGGATTCACCCCTCCACTTT; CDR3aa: CASSLEFGGDSPLHF
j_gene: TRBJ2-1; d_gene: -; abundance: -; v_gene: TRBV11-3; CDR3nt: TGTGCCAGCAGCTTAGATCGCTCCTCATTGTTCTTC; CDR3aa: CASSLDRSSLFF
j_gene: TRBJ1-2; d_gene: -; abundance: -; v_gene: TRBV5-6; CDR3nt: TGTGCCAGCAGCTTGGGGGGTCTCGAGGTTGGCTACACCTTC; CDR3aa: CASSLGGLEVGYTF
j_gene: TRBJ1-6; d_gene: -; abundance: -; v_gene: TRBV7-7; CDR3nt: TGTGCCAGCAGCCCAGGCGTTAATTCACCCCTCCACTTT; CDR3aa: CASSPGVNSPLHF
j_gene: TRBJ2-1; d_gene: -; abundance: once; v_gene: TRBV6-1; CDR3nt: TGTGCCAGCAGGCACATTGAGCAGTTCTTC; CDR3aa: CASRHIEQFF
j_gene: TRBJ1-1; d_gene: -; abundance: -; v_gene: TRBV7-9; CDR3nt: TGTGCCAGCAGCTTATCCCGCTCAGGGCTCGCTTTCTTT; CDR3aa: CASSLSRSGLAFF
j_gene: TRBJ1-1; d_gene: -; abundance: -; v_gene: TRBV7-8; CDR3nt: TGTGCCAGCAGCTGGAATTTGGACACTGAAGCTTTCTTT; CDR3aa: CASSWNLDTEAFF
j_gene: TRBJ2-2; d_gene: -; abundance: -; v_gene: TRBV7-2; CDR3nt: TGTGCCAGCAGCGTAGGGGGGGTTGTCGCCGGGGAGCTGTTTTTT; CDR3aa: CASSVGGVVAGELFF